What follows are 10 T cell receptor beta chains derived from one specimen sequenced in a study of T cell repertoires in cytomegalovirus infection. TCRdb re-analysed the reads in MiXCR, keeping a single row per CDR3 protein. The top ten hold around a sixth of the sample, which has just under 500,000 distinct CDR3 sequences, around a third seen once. Antigen specificity for these receptors is unknown. The material sequenced was cultured PBMCs, taken from culture after CMV antigen stimulation. The receptors come from a human donor in good health (CMV status not recorded). Some clones in this sample may be carry-over from other donors' samples.

In its sample, this clonotype was seen many times. The CDR3 DNA reads TGTGCCAGCAGAGCAATGGACAGGGTACATGGCTACACCTTC. It yields the protein CASRAMDRVHGYTF. V and J are TRBV6-1 and TRBJ1-2, with 8 bases lining up with TRBD1. CDR3 length: 14 amino acids. Germline CDR1 MNHNS, CDR2 SASEGT. After removal of 6 bases from V and 6 bases from J, the junction contained 9 bases not matched to a gene.

The table lists this clonotype with many counts. CDR3 loop: CASSPSSGTSHTGELFF. CDR3 DNA: TGTGCCAGCAGCCCGAGTAGCGGGACTAGTCACACCGGGGAGCTGTTTTTT. The rearrangement uses TRBV7-2 and TRBJ2-2; the match to TRBD2 covers 8 bases. J gave up 3 bases and V 5 bases, and 11 bases lay outside the gene matches. The CDR3 consists of 17 residues. CDR1 and CDR2 from the germline V gene are SGHTA and FQGNSA.

This clonotype occurred a few times. This sequence joins TRBV10-3 and TRBJ1-3; D might be TRBD1 (5 bases). With 6 bases removed from V and 0 bases from J, the gap between germline ends came to 12 bases. The CDR3 has 15 amino acids. Germline CDR1 and CDR2: ENHRY and SYGVKD. CDR3 sequence reads: CAIRDRGISGNTIYF. In DNA, the CDR3 is TGTGCCATCAGAGACAGAGGAATCTCTGGAAACACCATATATTTT.

This chain connects TRBV29-1 to TRBJ2-1, with 9 bases fitting TRBD1. Trimming took 1 base from V and 7 from J; bases not matched to a gene: 8. The CDR3 has 15 amino acids. Germline V lookup: CDR1 SQVTM, CDR2 ANQGSEA. CDR3 sequence reads: CSVEGPGQGLNEQFF. The CDR3 DNA is TGCAGCGTTGAAGGCCCGGGACAGGGCCTGAATGAGCAGTTCTTC.

The rearrangement uses TRBV2 and TRBJ2-7; 9 bases are shared with TRBD2. The germline V gene encodes CDR1 SNHLY and CDR2 FYNNEI. V lost 4 bases to trimming and J lost 4 bases; unmatched junction nucleotides: 2. This CDR3 is built from 13 residues. The CDR3 loop reads CASSVAGVYEQYF. The CDR3, as DNA: TGTGCCAGCAGTGTAGCGGGAGTTTACGAGCAGTACTTC. The entire variable domain, with the rest obtained from reference TRBV2 and TRBJ2-7, is as follows: EPEVTQTPSHQVTQMGQEVILRCVPISNHLYFYWYRQILGQKVEFLVSFYNNEISEKSEIFDDQFSVERPDGSNFTLKIRSTKLEDSAMYFCASSVAGVYEQYFGPGTRLTVT.

The rearrangement joins TRBV4-2 to TRBJ2-1; 7 bases match TRBD2. Trimming removed 1 base from V and 6 bases from J; junction bases left unmatched: 12. The CDR3 has 17 residues. Per the germline V gene, CDR1 is LGHNA and CDR2 is YNFKEQ. CDR3 amino acids: CASSQGDGVGRTNEQFF. The CDR3 DNA is TGTGCCAGCAGCCAAGGAGATGGGGTCGGGAGGACCAATGAGCAGTTCTTC.

J is TRBJ1-2 and V is TRBV2; D is perhaps TRBD1 (6 bases). The germline V and J ends were trimmed by 6 bases and 9 bases, with 17 bases remaining between them. Germline-derived CDR1 and CDR2 are SNHLY and FYNNEI. This CDR3 is 13 amino acids long. This CDR3 reads CASSLTGRDRYTF. Here the CDR3 DNA reads TGTGCCAGCAGCCTAACAGGGAGGGATCGCTACACCTTC.

J is TRBJ2-3 and V is TRBV9; D remains unclear. The CDR3 runs 13 residues. V lost 0 bases to trimming and J lost 7 bases, with 9 bases between them. Germline lookup yields CDR1 SGDLS and CDR2 YYNGEE. As DNA, the CDR3 is TGTGCCAGCAGCGTAGCGGCGTCAAATACGCAGTATTTT. Translating gives CASSVAASNTQYF.

V gene TRBV4-3 combines with J gene TRBJ2-1, with a possible D match to TRBD2 (5 bases). CDR1 and CDR2 (germline): LGHNA, YSLEER. The CDR3 is 17 amino acids. V was cut by 1 base and J by 5 bases, with 18 bases left in between. This chain's CDR3 is CASSQGSIGRAHNEQFF. DNA of the CDR3: TGCGCCAGCAGCCAAGGATCCATCGGGCGGGCCCACAATGAGCAGTTCTTC.

CDR3 bases: TGCAGTGCTACTTCTCTGAGCTCCTACAATGAGCAGTTCTTC. It yields the protein CSATSLSSYNEQFF. The V call is TRBV20-1, the J call TRBJ2-1; D not certain. CDR1 and CDR2 (germline): DFQATT, SNEGSKA (reference sequence). With 4 bases removed from V and 0 bases from J, the gap between germline ends came to 10 bases. The CDR3 has 14 amino acids.